The entry below describes one T cell receptor (beta chain). Its antigen is not known. Libraries were prepared by immunoSEQ multiplex PCR; TCRdb keeps only in-frame clonotypes and omits some of them. The sample shows 15,000 or so clones, roughly 80% of them seen only once. The data derive from a study of somatic mutations in cytotoxic T cells in rheumatoid arthritis. The study's findings and limits: A rise in CD8+ clonality with age was seen in rheumatoid arthritis patients but not in healthy controls.

The specimen was CD8+ T cells sorted from blood. The clonotype originates from an adult with rheumatoid arthritis.

The CDR3 here is CASSTRGSGGPYEQYF. The DNA for the CDR3 is TGCGCCAGCAGCACCCGAGGTAGCGGGGGGCCCTACGAGCAGTACTTC. The V call is TRBV5-1, the J call TRBJ2-7; 10 nucleotides agree with TRBD2. The CDR3 is 16 residues long. Germline V lookup: CDR1 SGHRS, CDR2 YFSETQ. V shed 4 bases, J shed 2 bases, and the junction held 9 bases outside the gene matches.